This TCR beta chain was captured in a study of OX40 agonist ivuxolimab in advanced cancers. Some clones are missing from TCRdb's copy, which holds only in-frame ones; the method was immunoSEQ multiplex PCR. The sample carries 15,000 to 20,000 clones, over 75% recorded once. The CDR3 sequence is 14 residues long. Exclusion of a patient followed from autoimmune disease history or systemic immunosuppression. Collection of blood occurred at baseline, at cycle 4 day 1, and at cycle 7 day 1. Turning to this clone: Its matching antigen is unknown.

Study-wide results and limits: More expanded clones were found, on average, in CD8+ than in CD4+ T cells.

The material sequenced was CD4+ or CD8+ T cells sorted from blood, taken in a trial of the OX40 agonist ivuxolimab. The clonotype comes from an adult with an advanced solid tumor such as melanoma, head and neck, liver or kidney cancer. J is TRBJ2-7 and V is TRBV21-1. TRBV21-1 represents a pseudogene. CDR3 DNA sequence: TGTGCCAGCAGCAATCGCCCCATAACCTACGAGCAGTACTTC. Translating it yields CASSNRPITYEQYF.